The 17 T cell receptor beta chains given below trace back to one sample, sequenced in a study of post-analysis software for immune sequencing data. Study-wide results and caveats: Roughly five TRBV segments, including TRBV5-6, TRBV5-1 and TRBV20-1, were more frequent in patients than controls.

Every TCR beta cDNA library bore unique molecular identifiers. TCRdb reprocessed the PCR reads via MiXCR and lists one record per CDR3 protein. The sample lists hundreds of thousands of distinct CDR3 sequences; 30% to 45% were seen once. No cognate antigen is known for these TCRs. The sequencing input was blood. These receptors came from a girl aged 10-17 years with multiple sclerosis.

V gene TRBV2 combines with J gene TRBJ2-7; D uncertain. CDR1 SNHLY and CDR2 FYNNEI come from the germline V gene. The V gene lost 6 bases and the J gene lost 4 bases, with 7 bases spanning the gap. The CDR3 has 11 residues. In DNA form, the CDR3 reads TGTGCCAGCAGAATCTCATACGAGCAGTACTTC. Its translation: CASRISYEQYF.

This clonotype was counted a few times. The V call is TRBV12-3 or TRBV12-4, the J call TRBJ1-2; weak D call: TRBD1 (6 bases). The V end lost 4 bases, the J end lost 4 bases, and 13 bases lay between the germline ends. This CDR3 is 14 amino acids long. The chain's CDR3 is CASSWAGQSYGYTF. In DNA form, the CDR3 reads TGTGCCAGCAGTTGGGCCGGACAGAGCTATGGCTACACCTTC.

The gene calls are TRBV12-3 or TRBV12-4 and TRBJ2-3; 7 bases are shared with TRBD2. The CDR3 loop spans 16 amino acids. Losses at the gene ends were 2 bases for V and 0 bases for J; bases not matched to a gene: 5. In DNA, the CDR3 is TGTGCCAGCAGTTTAACAGCGGGGCTTAGCACAGATACGCAGTATTTT. Translating gives CASSLTAGLSTDTQYF.

This clonotype was counted a single time. Its ends do not fully match the called genes, so a read error is possible. The chain is built from TRBV25-1 and TRBJ2-7, with D hard to call. Germline CDR1 reads MGHDK; CDR2 reads SYGVNS. The CDR3 spans 14 residues. CDR3 sequence (DNA): TGTGCCTGCAGTGAAACGGTCAGCTCCTACGAGCAGTACTTC. It specifies CACSETVSSYEQYF.

This clonotype was observed a few times. A single base separates this from a much larger clone, so it may be a read error. CDR3 in amino acids: CASSLEGAPGANILTF. In nucleotides, the CDR3 is TGTGCCAGCAGCTTGGAGGGGGCGCCTGGGGCCAACATCCTGACTTTC. The V gene is TRBV5-5, the J gene TRBJ2-6; 7 bases are a match to TRBD1. Germline CDR1 reads SGHKS; CDR2 reads YYEKEE (reference sequence). The CDR3 length is 16 residues.

The genes are TRBV6-1 and TRBJ1-1; D remains ambiguous. With 0 bases removed from V and 4 bases from J, the gap between germline ends came to 12 bases. Germline V gives CDR1 MNHNS, CDR2 SASEGT. The CDR3 is 15 amino acids. CDR3 residues: CASSEAWGRSTEAFF. Written as DNA, the CDR3 is TGTGCCAGCAGTGAAGCGTGGGGAAGGAGCACTGAAGCTTTCTTT.

The V and J genes are TRBV20-1 and TRBJ1-4; no definite D call. Germline assignment: CDR1 DFQATT and CDR2 SNEGSKA (reference sequence). The CDR3 has 15 amino acids. Between the trimmed V and J ends, which lost 5 bases and 0 bases, there was a span of 13 bases. In DNA form, the CDR3 reads TGCAGTGCTCCTTATTCCGGGACAACTAATGAAAAACTGTTTTTT. It codes for CSAPYSGTTNEKLFF.

This clonotype has a handful of counts. The chain joins TRBV6-1 to TRBJ2-1; D might be TRBD2 (6 bases). The CDR3 is 16 residues long. With 2 bases removed from V and 2 bases from J, the gap between germline ends came to 13 bases. The V gene's germline CDR1 is MNHNS and CDR2 SASEGT. CDR3 sequence: CASSESLTSPYNEQFF. The CDR3, as DNA: TGTGCCAGCAGTGAATCCCTCACTAGCCCCTACAATGAGCAGTTCTTC.

This clonotype turned up a few times. V gene TRBV27 combines with J gene TRBJ2-7, with TRBD1 matching over 7 bases. V lost 2 bases to trimming and J lost 4 bases; unmatched junction nucleotides: 5. Germline-derived CDR1 and CDR2 are MNHEY and SMNVEV (reference sequence). The CDR3 extends over 14 amino acids. As DNA, the CDR3 is TGTGCCAGCAGTTTACCGGACAGGTTATACGAGCAGTACTTC. This codes for CASSLPDRLYEQYF.

This clonotype was observed a handful of times. The gene calls are TRBV5-1 and TRBJ1-1; D remains unclear. The V end was cut by 4 bases, the J end by 4 bases, with 11 bases between. Germline V gives CDR1 SGHRS, CDR2 YFSETQ. The CDR3 is 13 residues long. CDR3 protein: CASSLPVGTEAFF. Here the CDR3 DNA reads TGCGCCAGCAGCCTCCCGGTGGGCACTGAAGCTTTCTTT.

This clonotype turned up a few times. This sequence joins TRBV28 and TRBJ2-7, with D possibly TRBD2 on 6 matching bases. The CDR3 has 11 residues. Per the germline V gene, CDR1 is MDHEN and CDR2 is SYDVKM. CDR3 loop: CAGGAGYEQYF. The CDR3 nucleotides read TGTGCAGGAGGGGCTGGCTACGAGCAGTACTTC.

V and J are TRBV7-9 and TRBJ2-5, with TRBD2 matching 11 bases. The CDR3 consists of 16 residues. Germline V CDR1 and CDR2: SEHNR, FQNEAQ (reference sequence). J was trimmed by 2 bases and V by 5 bases; bases with no gene match: 7. The CDR3 nucleotides read TGTGCCAGCAGCAACTTCCGACTAGCGGGGCAAGAGACCCAGTACTTC. This encodes CASSNFRLAGQETQYF.

The chain joins TRBV10-2 to TRBJ2-2, with unresolved D. The CDR3 runs 14 residues. Trimming removed 1 base from V and 1 base from J, with 4 bases in between. Germline-derived CDR1 and CDR2 are WSHSY and SAAADI. The CDR3 region is CASSEWGNTGELFF. The CDR3 DNA follows: TGCGCCAGCAGTGAGTGGGGGAACACCGGGGAGCTGTTTTTT.

The CDR3, as DNA: TGTGCCAGCAGCCAATACCGTGGTGGGGGCGACTATGGCTACACCTTC. The encoded protein is CASSQYRGGGDYGYTF. The rearrangement joins TRBV3-1 to TRBJ1-2, with TRBD1 as a possible D gene (6 bases). This CDR3 is built from 16 residues. V was shortened by 2 bases and J by 3 bases, with 16 bases between the two germline ends. Germline loops: CDR1 LGHDT, CDR2 YNNKEL (reference sequence). The full variable domain, with the rest looked up from reference TRBV3-1 and TRBJ1-2, is DTAVSQTPKYLVTQMGNDKSIKCEQNLGHDTMYWYKQDSKKFLKIMFSYNNKELIINETVPNRFSPKSPDKAHLNLHINSLELGDSAVYFCASSQYRGGGDYGYTFGSGTRLTVV.

The chain combines TRBV18 with TRBJ2-5; 8 nucleotides align to TRBD1. V dropped 8 bases and J dropped 2; count of bases not matched to a gene: 1. The CDR3 runs 12 residues. Germline values: CDR1 KGHSH, CDR2 LQKENI. CDR3 coding DNA: TGTGCCAGCCGGACAGGGCAAGAGACCCAGTACTTC. Its protein product is CASRTGQETQYF.

This chain uses TRBV4-2 with TRBJ2-7; maybe TRBD1 (6 bases). The V gene lost 7 bases and the J gene lost 2 bases, with 21 bases spanning the gap. The CDR3 is 16 residues long. Germline V lookup: CDR1 LGHNA, CDR2 YNFKEQ. The CDR3 region is CASNYLADEGAYEQYF. CDR3 sequence (DNA): TGTGCCAGCAACTACCTAGCTGATGAGGGGGCCTACGAGCAGTACTTC.

There are many counts of this clonotype. Here the CDR3 reads CSARGTSGGTYNEQFF. DNA for the CDR3: TGCAGTGCTAGGGGGACTAGCGGGGGTACCTACAATGAGCAGTTCTTC. J is TRBJ2-1 and V is TRBV20-1; TRBD2 agrees at 14 bases. The CDR3 is 16 residues long. Germline V gene data show CDR1 as DFQATT and CDR2 as SNEGSKA (reference sequence). V lost 3 bases, J lost 2 bases, and 3 bases stayed unmatched.